A selection of T cell receptor beta chains follows, all from one sample in a study of cytomegalovirus exposure and HLA in healthy donors. The data were produced by immunoSEQ multiplex PCR, yet TCRdb's version contains in-frame clones alone and is incomplete. The sample carries about 150,000 clones, less than 90% recorded once. The sequencing input was PBMCs. The receptors derive from a boy under 10 years old in good health and CMV-seronegative. CDR3s include the opening cysteine and the closing phenylalanine or tryptophan. The order of the fields is J gene, clone size, D gene, V gene, CDR3 DNA, CDR3 protein. D genes are given only for firm matches. Only some rows state a clone size, as once, few, many or a class for expanded clones.

J: TRBJ2-3; size: .; D: TRBD1; V: TRBV5-1; DNA: TGCGCCAGCAGCTTGTCAGGGGGCAGGGGCACAGATACGCAGTATTTT; CDR3: CASSLSGGRGTDTQYF
J: TRBJ2-7; size: .; D: .; V: TRBV25-1; DNA: TGTGCCAGCAGTGAATCAGACAGCTACGAGCAGTACTTC; CDR3: CASSESDSYEQYF
J: TRBJ2-1; size: once; D: TRBD2; V: TRBV7-9; DNA: TGTGCCAGCAGCTGGACTAGCGGGAGGGCCGGGAATGAGCAGTTCTTC; CDR3: CASSWTSGRAGNEQFF
J: TRBJ2-6; size: .; D: TRBD2; V: TRBV14; DNA: TGTGCCAGCAGTCATCCGGGACTAGCGGGAGCTGGGGCCAACGTCCTGACTTTC; CDR3: CASSHPGLAGAGANVLTF
J: TRBJ1-1; size: .; D: .; V: TRBV2; DNA: TGTGCCTGCGAAAGAGAGGGCATGAACACTGAAGCTTTCTTT; CDR3: CACEREGMNTEAFF
J: TRBJ2-7; size: .; D: .; V: TRBV4-1; DNA: TGCGCCAGCAGCCAAGATAGCGCAGGGGTGGCTTACGAGCAGTACTTC; CDR3: CASSQDSAGVAYEQYF
J: TRBJ1-2; size: .; D: .; V: TRBV11-2; DNA: TGTGCCAGCAGCTTAGACAGCGCCTACTATGGCTACACCTTC; CDR3: CASSLDSAYYGYTF
J: TRBJ2-1; size: .; D: TRBD2; V: TRBV2; DNA: TGTGCCAGCAGCACCGGGCGCGGGACGGGAGGTAATGAGCAGTTCTTC; CDR3: CASSTGRGTGGNEQFF
J: TRBJ2-5; size: .; D: .; V: TRBV4-1; DNA: TGCGCCAGCAGCCAAGGACGCCTCAGGGAAGAGACCCAGTACTTC; CDR3: CASSQGRLREETQYF
J: TRBJ1-2; size: .; D: .; V: TRBV6-5; DNA: TGTGCCAGCAGTTACAGGGGGTCCACTACCCACTATGGCTACACCTTC; CDR3: CASSYRGSTTHYGYTF
J: TRBJ1-2; size: .; D: TRBD1; V: TRBV28; DNA: TGTGCCAGCAGTCCCCTAGGGGGCGCGACCGCCAATGGCTACACCTTC; CDR3: CASSPLGGATANGYTF
J: TRBJ2-1; size: .; D: TRBD2; V: TRBV28; DNA: TGTGCCAGCACCGAAACTAGCGGGAGGGCTATTAATGAGCAGTTCTTC; CDR3: CASTETSGRAINEQFF
J: TRBJ2-1; size: .; D: TRBD2; V: TRBV4-1; DNA: TGCGCCAGCAGCCAAGATCCTGGCGGGAGGGCCGATTCCTACAATGAGCAGTTCTTC; CDR3: CASSQDPGGRADSYNEQFF
J: TRBJ2-3; size: .; D: TRBD2; V: TRBV9; DNA: TGTGCCAGCAGCGTAGGGGGCGGGAGTATTTCAGATACGCAGTATTTT; CDR3: CASSVGGGSISDTQYF
J: TRBJ2-2; size: .; D: TRBD1; V: TRBV7-6; DNA: TGTGCCAGCGGGGGCACAGGGGGGCTGTTTTTT; CDR3: CASGGTGGLFF
J: TRBJ1-1; size: few; D: TRBD1; V: TRBV9; DNA: TGTGCCAGCAGCCACCAGGTGGGGACAGGTGGGTACACTGAAGCTTTCTTT; CDR3: CASSHQVGTGGYTEAFF
J: TRBJ2-5; size: .; D: .; V: TRBV11-1; DNA: TGTGCCAGCAGGTTGGGATGGGGACTCCACTTC; CDR3: CASRLGWGLHF
J: TRBJ2-1; size: .; D: TRBD2; V: TRBV5-1; DNA: TGCGCCAGCAGCCTTCTGAGCGGGAGGGCCGGTAATGAGCAGTTCTTC; CDR3: CASSLLSGRAGNEQFF
J: TRBJ2-5; size: .; D: .; V: TRBV15; DNA: TGTGCCACCAGCAGCCCCCAAGACACCCAAGAGACCCAGTACTTC; CDR3: CATSSPQDTQETQYF
J: TRBJ1-1; size: few; D: TRBD1; V: TRBV10-3; DNA: TGTGCCATCAGTGAGTGGAGTCCTCGGACAGGGGCCTTGAACACTGAAGCTTTCTTT; CDR3: CAISEWSPRTGALNTEAFF
J: TRBJ2-7; size: .; D: TRBD2; V: TRBV29-1; DNA: TGCAGCGTGGGGGGGTTGAGCGGGAGCCCCGAGCAGTACTTC; CDR3: CSVGGLSGSPEQYF
J: TRBJ2-7; size: .; D: TRBD1; V: TRBV18; DNA: TGTGCCAGCTCATCTTCCGGGACAGAAGCCTACGAGCAGTACTTC; CDR3: CASSSSGTEAYEQYF
J: TRBJ2-1; size: .; D: TRBD2; V: TRBV7-2; DNA: TGTGCCAGCAGCTACAGTTGGGCGGGAGCCACGGGGGGTGAGCAGTTCTTC; CDR3: CASSYSWAGATGGEQFF
J: TRBJ2-1; size: once; D: .; V: TRBV9; DNA: TGTGCCAGCAGCGTAGCCTGGACTATCAATGAGCAGTTCTTC; CDR3: CASSVAWTINEQFF
J: TRBJ1-4; size: .; D: .; V: TRBV6-5; DNA: TGTGCCAGCCGCTCGGGAGGGAGGCGTGAAAAACTGTTTTTT; CDR3: CASRSGGRREKLFF
J: TRBJ2-5; size: .; D: TRBD1; V: TRBV6-5; DNA: TGTGCCAGCAGTTACGGACAGGAAAACAGGGAGACCCAGTACTTC; CDR3: CASSYGQENRETQYF
J: TRBJ2-7; size: .; D: TRBD2; V: TRBV15; DNA: TGTGCCACCAGCAGAGCGAGGACTAGCGGGAGTATGTACGAGCAGTACTTC; CDR3: CATSRARTSGSMYEQYF
J: TRBJ2-7; size: .; D: TRBD1; V: TRBV28; DNA: TGTGCCAGCACTAGACAGGGTTTGGGCGAGCAGTACTTC; CDR3: CASTRQGLGEQYF
J: TRBJ2-5; size: .; D: TRBD1; V: TRBV6-1; DNA: TGTGCCAGCAGCCCGAATGGACAGGTCCAAGAGACCCAGTACTTC; CDR3: CASSPNGQVQETQYF
J: TRBJ1-4; size: .; D: TRBD1; V: TRBV9; DNA: TGTGCCAGCAGCCCTTCAGGGGGCGCAGGGGAAAAACTGTTTTTT; CDR3: CASSPSGGAGEKLFF
J: TRBJ2-1; size: .; D: TRBD2; V: TRBV7-3; DNA: TGTGCCAGCAGCTTAATAGGACTAGCGGGGTACAATGAGCAGTTCTTC; CDR3: CASSLIGLAGYNEQFF
J: TRBJ2-1; size: .; D: TRBD2; V: TRBV14; DNA: TGTGCCAGCAGCCCCAGCCCAGGGACTAGCGGGAGCAAAGCCTACAATGAGCAGTTCTTC; CDR3: CASSPSPGTSGSKAYNEQFF
J: TRBJ2-2; size: .; D: .; V: TRBV15; DNA: TGTGCCACCAGCAGAGAGGCAGCCGGGGAGCTGTTTTTT; CDR3: CATSREAAGELFF
J: TRBJ2-6; size: .; D: .; V: TRBV11-2; DNA: TGTGCCAGCAGCTTCGGGACTTCTGGGGCCAACGTCCTGACTTTC; CDR3: CASSFGTSGANVLTF
J: TRBJ2-7; size: .; D: TRBD2; V: TRBV14; DNA: TGTGCCAGCAGCCAAGCGGGGGGGGTTTCCTACGAGCAGTACTTC; CDR3: CASSQAGGVSYEQYF
J: TRBJ2-2; size: .; D: TRBD1; V: TRBV7-7; DNA: TGTGCTAGCAGCTTAGAAGGGCAGGGGGCGAATTCCCCCGGGGAGCTGTTTTTT; CDR3: CASSLEGQGANSPGELFF
J: TRBJ1-1; size: .; D: .; V: TRBV2; DNA: TGTGCCAGCAGTGAGGTGAGGGAGACAACTGAAGCTTTCTTT; CDR3: CASSEVRETTEAFF
J: TRBJ2-3; size: once; D: .; V: TRBV7-2; DNA: TGTGCCAGCAGTCGAAGCGGGTCCCCCCTAAGCACAGATACGCAGTATTTT; CDR3: CASSRSGSPLSTDTQYF
J: TRBJ2-2; size: .; D: TRBD1; V: TRBV10-3; DNA: TGTGCCATCGCCGAAGAGGGGGCGACCGGGGAGCTGTTTTTT; CDR3: CAIAEEGATGELFF
J: TRBJ2-1; size: .; D: TRBD2; V: TRBV4-1; DNA: TGCGCCAGCAGCCAAGATCCCGGACTAGTATACTACAATGAGCAGTTCTTC; CDR3: CASSQDPGLVYYNEQFF
J: TRBJ2-5; size: .; D: .; V: TRBV6-5; DNA: TGTGCCAGCAGTTACGCCGTTGGGAGGGAGACCCAGTACTTC; CDR3: CASSYAVGRETQYF
J: TRBJ2-2; size: .; D: TRBD2; V: TRBV5-1; DNA: TGCGCCAGCAGAGCAACTAGCGGAAACACCGGGGAGCTGTTTTTT; CDR3: CASRATSGNTGELFF
J: TRBJ1-2; size: .; D: TRBD1; V: TRBV6-1; DNA: TGTGCCGCAACCCAGGGGGGAAGGGTTAACTATGGCTACACCTTC; CDR3: CAATQGGRVNYGYTF
J: TRBJ2-5; size: few; D: .; V: TRBV20-1; DNA: TGCAGTGCTAGTGTCGAGGAGACCCAGTACTTC; CDR3: CSASVEETQYF
J: TRBJ1-2; size: once; D: .; V: TRBV11-2; DNA: TGTGCCAGCAGCTCTCACCTGCGGGCAGGGGTTGGCTACACCTTC; CDR3: CASSSHLRAGVGYTF
J: TRBJ2-7; size: .; D: .; V: TRBV7-2; DNA: TGTGCCAGCAGCTTAGGCCTGAGCGCTCACTCCTACGAGCAGTACTTC; CDR3: CASSLGLSAHSYEQYF
J: TRBJ1-2; size: .; D: .; V: TRBV5-1; DNA: TGCGCCAGCAGCTTGGAAGAGGGGGGGCTGAACTATGGCTACACCTTC; CDR3: CASSLEEGGLNYGYTF
J: TRBJ1-1; size: once; D: TRBD1; V: TRBV19; DNA: TGTGCCAGTAGTATCGGACAGGGGGACACTGAAGCTTTCTTT; CDR3: CASSIGQGDTEAFF